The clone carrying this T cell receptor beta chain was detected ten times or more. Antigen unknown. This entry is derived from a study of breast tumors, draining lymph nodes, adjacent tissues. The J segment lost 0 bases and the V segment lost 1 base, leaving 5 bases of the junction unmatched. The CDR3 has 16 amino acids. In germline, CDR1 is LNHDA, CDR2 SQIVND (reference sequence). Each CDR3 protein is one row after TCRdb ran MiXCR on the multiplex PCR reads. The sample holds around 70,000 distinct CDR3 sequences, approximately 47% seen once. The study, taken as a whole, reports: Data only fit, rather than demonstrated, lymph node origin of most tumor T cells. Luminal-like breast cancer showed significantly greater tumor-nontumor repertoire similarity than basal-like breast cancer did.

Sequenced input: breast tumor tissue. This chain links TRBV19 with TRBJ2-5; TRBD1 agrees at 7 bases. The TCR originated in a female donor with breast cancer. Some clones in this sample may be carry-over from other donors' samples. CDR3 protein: CASSIGRGNYQETQYF. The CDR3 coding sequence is TGTGCCAGTAGTATAGGCAGGGGGAACTACCAAGAGACCCAGTACTTC.